This entry is about one T cell receptor (beta chain). The antigen is unknown. This sample is part of a study of cytomegalovirus exposure and HLA in healthy donors. Regarding the study as a whole: CMV serostatus was the only recorded immune exposure for donors.

Regarding donors, all were healthy bone marrow donors. PCR was performed using 60 Vbeta and 13 Jbeta primers. As handled by the study authors: Later work found 80 million or so unique TCR beta chains, with some 11 million shared. Only in-frame clones appear in the TCRdb table, and some are missing; sequencing was by immunoSEQ multiplex PCR. Clonal size and the V and J genes are those of that table, whereas D and trimming came from the DNA. The sample yields 200,000 to 250,000 clones, about 85% seen once. The specimen was PBMCs. This TCR was recovered from a human donor in good health.

The CDR3 sequence is CATLGPAGVNEQFF. Written as DNA, the CDR3 is TGTGCCACCTTGGGGCCAGCGGGAGTCAATGAGCAGTTCTTC. V is TRBV6-1 and J is TRBJ2-1; 8 bases align to TRBD2. The CDR3 spans 14 residues. Looked up from germline, CDR1 is MNHNS and CDR2 is SASEGT. V lost 10 bases, J lost 6 bases, and 11 bases stayed unmatched.